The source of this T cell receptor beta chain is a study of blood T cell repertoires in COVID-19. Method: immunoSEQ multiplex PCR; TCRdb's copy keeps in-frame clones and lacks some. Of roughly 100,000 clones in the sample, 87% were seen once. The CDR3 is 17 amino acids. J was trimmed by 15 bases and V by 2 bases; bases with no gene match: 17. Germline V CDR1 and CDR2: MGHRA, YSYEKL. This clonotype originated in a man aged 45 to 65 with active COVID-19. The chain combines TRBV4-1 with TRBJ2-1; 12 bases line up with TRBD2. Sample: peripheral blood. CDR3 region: CASSQPLAGGPERLGFF. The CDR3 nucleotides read TGCGCCAGCAGCCAACCACTAGCGGGGGGACCTGAGAGGCTTGGGTTCTTC.